This TCR beta chain is drawn from a study of blood T cell repertoires in COVID-19. In the original workflow: Scientists estimated how many nucleated cells there were by amplifying reference gene primers. The assay was immunoSEQ multiplex PCR, and TCRdb's table has in-frame clones only and misses some. That table is the source of V, J and clone size, and D and trimming were worked out from the DNA. The data hold 130,000 or so clones, with about nine tenths observed a single time. Recruited during active infection, patients (from Seattle) were subsequently followed longitudinally. Germline values: CDR1 SGHAT, CDR2 FQNNGV. V lost 3 bases and J 0 bases, leaving 11 bases between the germline ends. CDR3 length equals 15 residues.

The sequencing input was peripheral blood. The sequence derives from a woman in her 70s with COVID-19, enrolled during active disease. The V and J genes are TRBV11-2 and TRBJ1-1; D is undetermined. The CDR3 bases are TGTGCCAGCAGCTTCGGAGGGAATCTGAACACTGAAGCTTTCTTT. Amino acid sequence: CASSFGGNLNTEAFF.